This is a list of T cell receptor beta chains from one sample in a study of T cell responses to AZD1222 COVID-19 vaccine. Measured with immunoSEQ multiplex PCR; TCRdb has only the in-frame clones, and not every one. The sample holds over 130,000 clones, just under 95% seen once. The sample here was peripheral blood, taken on day 0 of AZD1222 vaccination. These receptor sequences come from an adult in good health. The CDR3 runs from the conserved cysteine through the conserved F or W. The D gene is left open where the match is weak. Expanded clones are given a class, and other clones once, few, many or no size at all.

V gene,J gene,clone size,D gene,CDR3 protein,CDR3 DNA
TRBV7-9,TRBJ1-3,-,TRBD1,CASSLGQGNTIYF,TGTGCCAGCAGCTTGGGACAGGGAAACACCATATATTTT
TRBV11-2,TRBJ1-2,-,TRBD1,CASSLGWTGGYGYTF,TGTGCCAGCAGCTTAGGGTGGACAGGGGGCTATGGCTACACCTTC
TRBV11-2,TRBJ2-1,few,TRBD1,CASSLPGQGVLNEQFF,TGTGCCAGCAGCTTGCCGGGACAGGGGGTTTTGAATGAGCAGTTCTTC
TRBV28,TRBJ1-6,-,TRBD1,CASSLTGTGNSPLHF,TGTGCCAGCAGTTTAACCGGGACAGGAAATTCACCCCTCCACTTT
TRBV18,TRBJ1-6,-,-,CASRGQLSSYNSPLHF,TGTGCCAGCCGGGGGCAGTTAAGCTCCTATAATTCACCCCTCCACTTT
TRBV5-6,TRBJ1-1,-,TRBD1,CASSNNRGINTEAFF,TGTGCCAGCAGCAATAACAGGGGGATAAACACTGAAGCTTTCTTT
TRBV19,TRBJ2-1,-,TRBD2,CASSTRTSGSLEQFF,TGTGCCAGTAGTACCCGGACTAGCGGGAGTCTAGAGCAGTTCTTC
TRBV7-2,TRBJ1-5,-,-,CASSLGTYSRNQPQHF,TGTGCCAGCAGCTTAGGTACCTACTCGAGAAATCAGCCCCAGCATTTT
TRBV9,TRBJ2-2,-,-,CASSPSGTRDTGELFF,TGTGCCAGCAGCCCGTCGGGGACAAGGGACACCGGGGAGCTGTTTTTT
TRBV3-1/TRBV3-2,TRBJ1-2,-,-,CASSQDHMGDYGYTF,TGTGCCAGCAGCCAAGATCACATGGGAGACTATGGCTACACCTTC
TRBV4-1,TRBJ1-1,-,TRBD1,CASSNPRQGNTEAFF,TGCGCCAGCAGCAATCCTAGACAGGGAAACACTGAAGCTTTCTTT
TRBV5-1,TRBJ2-5,-,TRBD2,CASRRTSAQETQYF,TGCGCCAGTAGGCGGACTAGCGCCCAAGAGACCCAGTACTTC
TRBV28,TRBJ1-5,-,TRBD1,CASNPTGGKQPQHF,TGTGCCAGCAATCCGACAGGGGGCAAACAGCCCCAGCATTTT
TRBV7-2,TRBJ2-7,-,TRBD1,CASSSRGTGAYEQYF,TGTGCCAGCAGCTCGAGGGGGACAGGGGCTTACGAGCAGTACTTC
TRBV5-5,TRBJ1-1,-,-,CASSLALVMDTEAFF,TGTGCCAGCAGCTTGGCCCTGGTAATGGACACTGAAGCTTTCTTT
TRBV5-1,TRBJ1-1,-,-,CASSSEDGFTEAFF,TGCGCCAGCAGCTCGGAGGACGGATTTACGGAAGCTTTCTTT
TRBV28,TRBJ2-7,-,-,CASSLLGYEQYF,TGTGCCAGCAGTTTATTGGGTTACGAGCAGTACTTC
TRBV6-2/TRBV6-3,TRBJ1-1,-,-,CASSYSNGVLEKDTEAFF,TGTGCCAGCAGTTACTCCAATGGGGTGTTGGAGAAGGACACTGAAGCTTTCTTT
TRBV7-2,TRBJ2-7,-,TRBD2,CASSLETGGSDEQYF,TGTGCCAGCAGCTTAGAGACGGGAGGTTCGGACGAGCAGTACTTC
TRBV27,TRBJ2-7,-,-,CASSPTPRQTISYEQYF,TGTGCCAGCAGCCCAACTCCTAGACAGACTATCTCCTACGAGCAGTACTTC
TRBV5-1,TRBJ1-6,-,TRBD1,CASSLAAGGNSPLHF,TGCGCCAGCAGCTTGGCTGCAGGGGGTAATTCACCCCTCCACTTT
TRBV7-9,TRBJ1-5,-,TRBD1,CASSFGQGNQPQHF,TGTGCCAGCAGCTTCGGACAGGGCAATCAGCCCCAGCATTTT
TRBV4-1,TRBJ2-7,-,-,CASSLAPDTREQYF,TGCGCCAGCAGCCTGGCCCCGGACACGAGAGAGCAGTACTTC
TRBV28,TRBJ2-3,-,-,CASSPGPGRRDTQYF,TGTGCCAGCAGCCCGGGCCCGGGGCGAAGAGATACGCAGTATTTT
TRBV27,TRBJ2-7,-,TRBD1,CASYDPGQSYEQYF,TGTGCCAGCTACGACCCGGGACAGTCCTACGAGCAGTACTTC
TRBV7-9,TRBJ2-2,-,TRBD1,CASSLEGQYTGELFF,TGTGCCAGCAGCTTAGAGGGACAGTACACCGGGGAGCTGTTTTTT
TRBV6-1,TRBJ1-5,-,-,CASSADGGWNNQPQHF,TGTGCCAGCAGTGCTGATGGGGGATGGAACAATCAGCCCCAGCATTTT
TRBV28,TRBJ1-2,-,-,CASSLINYGYTF,TGTGCCAGCAGTTTAATTAACTATGGCTACACCTTC
TRBV18,TRBJ1-5,-,TRBD1,CASSPSGTGALQPQHF,TGTGCCAGCTCACCAAGCGGGACAGGGGCGTTACAGCCCCAGCATTTT
TRBV5-5,TRBJ2-5,-,-,CASSLVGTQETQYF,TGTGCCAGCAGCTTGGTAGGCACCCAAGAGACCCAGTACTTC
TRBV5-1,TRBJ2-5,-,TRBD2,CASSGGLAARPVETQYF,TGCGCCAGCAGCGGGGGACTAGCGGCCCGCCCGGTAGAGACCCAGTACTTC
TRBV3-1/TRBV3-2,TRBJ1-4,-,-,CASSQGANEKLFF,TGTGCCAGCAGCCAGGGGGCTAATGAAAAACTGTTTTTT
TRBV18,TRBJ2-7,-,TRBD2,CASSPPSGGTSYEQYF,TGTGCCAGCTCACCACCCAGCGGGGGGACCTCCTACGAGCAGTACTTC
TRBV2,TRBJ2-5,-,-,CASSESPRETQYF,TGTGCCAGCAGTGAGTCCCCCCGGGAGACCCAGTACTTC
TRBV3-1/TRBV3-2,TRBJ2-7,-,TRBD1,CASSQDRDRGMGWGEQYF,TGTGCCAGCAGCCAAGACCGGGACAGGGGCATGGGTTGGGGCGAGCAGTACTTC
TRBV6-1,TRBJ2-1,-,TRBD1,CASSEPLDREGFDEQFF,TGTGCCAGCAGTGAACCCCTAGACAGGGAAGGATTTGATGAGCAGTTCTTC
TRBV10-3,TRBJ2-1,-,-,CAISEQVINEQFF,TGTGCCATCAGTGAACAGGTAATCAATGAGCAGTTCTTC
TRBV4-2,TRBJ2-3,-,-,CASSQERSKTDTQYF,TGTGCCAGCAGCCAAGAAAGGAGCAAGACAGATACGCAGTATTTT
TRBV29-1,TRBJ2-3,once,-,CSVVVRGEGDTQYF,TGCAGCGTTGTAGTCAGGGGGGAGGGAGATACGCAGTATTTT
TRBV27,TRBJ1-2,-,-,CASSSITLQGMGGYTF,TGTGCCAGCAGTTCTATAACTTTACAGGGAATGGGAGGCTACACCTTC
TRBV9,TRBJ2-3,-,-,CASSGAGRSGITDTQYF,TGTGCCAGCAGCGGGGCAGGACGGTCGGGGATCACAGATACGCAGTATTTT